A selection of T cell receptor beta chains follows, all from one sample in a study of blood T cell repertoires in COVID-19. Clones were read by immunoSEQ multiplex PCR, and TCRdb kept only the in-frame ones, dropping some. Among 300,000 to 350,000 clones, roughly 88% were seen once, and the ten largest hold less than 3.5%. Sequenced material: peripheral blood. Receptors were obtained from a woman in her 30s with COVID-19, enrolled during active disease. Both conserved end residues are part of each CDR3. D genes are given only for firm matches. Only part of the rows carry a size: once, few, many, or a class if the clone is expanded.

>TRBJ2-7|-|TRBV4-1|-
CASSHHGYEQYF
TGCGCCAGCAGCCACCACGGCTACGAGCAGTACTTC
>TRBJ1-2|-|TRBV27|-
CASSLGGYNYGYTF
TGTGCCAGCAGTTTAGGAGGGTATAACTATGGCTACACCTTC
>TRBJ2-2|once|TRBV10-3|TRBD2
CAISAPPSGLNTGELFF
TGTGCCATCAGTGCCCCCCCTAGCGGTCTGAACACCGGGGAGCTGTTTTTT
>TRBJ2-7|once|TRBV7-8|TRBD2
CASSLVAGGHYEQYF
TGTGCCAGCAGCTTAGTTGCGGGAGGTCACTACGAGCAGTACTTC
>TRBJ2-1|-|TRBV30|TRBD2
CACQTSGRSNEQFF
TGTGCCTGCCAGACTAGCGGGAGATCCAATGAGCAGTTCTTC
>TRBJ2-5|once|TRBV15|-
CATSRVTGSEETQYF
TGTGCCACCAGCAGAGTTACCGGGAGTGAAGAGACCCAGTACTTC
>TRBJ2-1|-|TRBV10-1|TRBD2
CASSESILAGGNEQFF
TGCGCCAGCAGTGAGTCGATACTAGCGGGAGGCAATGAGCAGTTCTTC
>TRBJ1-2|-|TRBV7-2|-
CASSPPLFGYGYTF
TGTGCCAGCAGCCCTCCTTTATTCGGCTATGGCTACACCTTC
>TRBJ1-4|-|TRBV6-5|-
CASSYSGRLFEKLFF
TGTGCCAGCAGTTACTCGGGGCGGCTGTTCGAAAAACTGTTTTTT
>TRBJ1-6|-|TRBV6-2/TRBV6-3|-
CASSYRVSPLHF
TGTGCCAGCAGTTATCGGGTTTCACCCCTCCACTTT
>TRBJ1-2|-|TRBV20-1|-
CSARPGTGYTF
TGCAGCGCTAGACCGGGGACAGGCTACACCTTC
>TRBJ2-1|-|TRBV10-3|-
CAISDPAYNEQFF
TGTGCCATCAGTGACCCGGCCTACAATGAGCAGTTCTTC
>TRBJ2-1|-|TRBV10-3|TRBD1
CATDTGTGDNEQFF
TGTGCCACGGACACCGGGACAGGGGACAATGAGCAGTTCTTC
>TRBJ1-2|-|TRBV9|-
CASSVGSKGQGGYGYTF
TGTGCCAGCAGCGTAGGGTCTAAGGGTCAGGGCGGCTATGGCTACACCTTC
>TRBJ1-6|-|TRBV6-6|-
CASSYAGQLDSPLHF
TGTGCCAGCAGTTACGCAGGGCAACTTGATTCACCCCTCCACTTT
>TRBJ2-5|-|TRBV28|-
CASSTQRRGQETQYF
TGTGCCAGCAGTACACAAAGGCGAGGGCAAGAGACCCAGTACTTC
>TRBJ2-1|-|TRBV5-1|TRBD2
CASSLTLAGKNEQFF
TGCGCCAGCAGCTTAACTCTAGCGGGCAAGAATGAGCAGTTCTTC
>TRBJ2-2|-|TRBV11-2|-
CASSSGEAGELFF
TGTGCCAGCAGCTCGGGTGAGGCCGGGGAGCTGTTTTTT
>TRBJ1-1|-|TRBV4-1|-
CASSQDGRNTEAFF
TGCGCCAGCAGCCAAGATGGCAGGAACACTGAAGCTTTCTTT
>TRBJ2-6|-|TRBV9|-
CASSSHRVMRANVLTF
TGTGCCAGCAGCTCCCACAGGGTTATGAGGGCCAACGTCCTGACTTTC
>TRBJ1-6|-|TRBV5-4|-
CASSLGAQNNSPLHF
TGTGCCAGCAGCTTGGGAGCACAGAACAATTCACCCCTCCACTTT
>TRBJ2-7|-|TRBV28|TRBD1
CASTHRGRLSYEQYF
TGTGCCAGCACTCACAGGGGCCGACTTTCCTACGAGCAGTACTTC
>TRBJ1-2|-|TRBV7-8|TRBD1
CASSYQTGTNYGYTF
TGTGCCAGCAGCTACCAGACAGGGACTAACTATGGCTACACCTTC
>TRBJ1-2|-|TRBV18|TRBD1
CASSLDPRGDYGYTF
TGTGCCAGCTCCCTTGACCCCAGGGGGGACTATGGCTACACCTTC
>TRBJ1-6|-|TRBV7-9|TRBD1
CASSLAGQGKPLHF
TGTGCCAGCAGCTTAGCGGGACAGGGTAAACCCCTCCACTTT
>TRBJ2-5|-|TRBV7-8|TRBD2
CASSPTSGQETQYF
TGTGCCAGCAGCCCTACTAGCGGACAAGAGACCCAGTACTTC
>TRBJ1-1|-|TRBV5-4|TRBD1
CASYRGETEAFF
TGTGCCAGCTACAGGGGGGAAACTGAAGCTTTCTTT
>TRBJ2-7|few|TRBV3-1/TRBV3-2|-
CASSQQRMYEQYF
TGTGCCAGCAGCCAACAGCGGATGTACGAGCAGTACTTC
>TRBJ1-1|-|TRBV28|-
CASSSYETWAGNTEAFF
TGTGCCAGCAGTTCCTACGAAACCTGGGCTGGGAACACTGAAGCTTTCTTT
>TRBJ2-1|-|TRBV5-5|TRBD2
CASSSQQTSGRYEQFF
TGTGCCAGCAGCTCACAGCAGACTAGCGGGAGGTATGAGCAGTTCTTC
>TRBJ2-2|-|TRBV6-1|-
CASSDPGSTGELFF
TGTGCCAGCAGTGATCCGGGAAGCACCGGGGAGCTGTTTTTT
>TRBJ2-1|-|TRBV18|TRBD2
CASSTTSGRKRYNEQFF
TGTGCCAGCTCGACGACTAGCGGAAGGAAAAGATACAATGAGCAGTTCTTC
>TRBJ2-5|-|TRBV4-1|TRBD1
CASSEIGTVETQYF
TGCGCCAGCAGCGAAATAGGGACAGTTGAGACCCAGTACTTC
>TRBJ1-5|-|TRBV6-1|-
CASSEGGARHQPQHF
TGTGCCAGCAGTGAAGGCGGGGCCCGCCATCAGCCCCAGCATTTT
>TRBJ2-7|-|TRBV5-8|-
CASSLSNEQYF
TGTGCCAGCAGCTTGTCCAACGAGCAGTACTTC
>TRBJ2-3|few|TRBV2|TRBD1
CASRDRESTDTQYF
TGTGCCAGCAGAGACAGGGAGAGCACAGATACGCAGTATTTT
>TRBJ2-7|-|TRBV5-1|TRBD2
CASSLVGPTSGNTYEQYF
TGCGCCAGCAGCTTGGTTGGCCCCACTAGCGGGAACACCTACGAGCAGTACTTC
>TRBJ1-1|-|TRBV7-6|-
CASSPAGGAMNTEAFF
TGTGCCAGCAGCCCAGCGGGGGGGGCTATGAACACTGAAGCTTTCTTT
>TRBJ2-1|-|TRBV11-3|TRBD2
CASSSYAGGSYNEQFF
TGTGCCAGCAGCTCCTATGCGGGAGGCTCCTACAATGAGCAGTTCTTC
>TRBJ2-7|-|TRBV5-1|-
CASRREEGSYEQYF
TGCGCCAGCCGACGCGAGGAAGGCTCCTACGAGCAGTACTTC
>TRBJ2-7|-|TRBV5-4|TRBD2
CASSFLRGGSSYEQYF
TGTGCCAGCAGCTTTCTTCGCGGGGGTAGCTCCTACGAGCAGTACTTC
>TRBJ2-7|-|TRBV6-5|-
CASSFTGQYEQYF
TGTGCCAGCAGCTTCACAGGGCAGTACGAGCAGTACTTC
>TRBJ2-7|-|TRBV5-1|-
CASSPQGLDYEQYF
TGCGCCAGCAGTCCTCAGGGCCTGGACTACGAGCAGTACTTC
>TRBJ2-2|-|TRBV5-6|TRBD2
CASSWGLAGNTGELFF
TGTGCCAGCAGCTGGGGACTAGCGGGAAATACCGGGGAGCTGTTTTTT
>TRBJ2-5|few|TRBV9|TRBD2
CASSGGLDPQETQYF
TGTGCCAGCAGCGGCGGACTAGATCCCCAAGAGACCCAGTACTTC
>TRBJ1-3|once|TRBV19|TRBD1
CASSMGQGPGNTIYF
TGTGCCAGTAGTATGGGACAGGGGCCTGGAAACACCATATATTTT
>TRBJ2-7|-|TRBV5-4|TRBD2
CASSLGISGTRSYEQYF
TGTGCCAGCAGCTTGGGGATTAGCGGGACTCGCTCCTACGAGCAGTACTTC
>TRBJ1-1|-|TRBV15|-
CATSRDRGRGGIGTEAFF
TGTGCCACCAGCAGAGATAGGGGACGGGGGGGAATAGGAACTGAAGCTTTCTTT
>TRBJ1-1|once|TRBV7-2|TRBD1
CASRSGTGAASGVFF
TGTGCCAGCAGATCCGGGACAGGGGCCGCCAGTGGGGTTTTCTTT
>TRBJ2-1|-|TRBV5-4|TRBD1
CASSSGQVTSYNEQFF
TGTGCCAGCAGCTCCGGACAGGTCACCTCCTACAATGAGCAGTTCTTC
>TRBJ2-1|-|TRBV5-1|TRBD2
CASSLAGLAGGGYNEQFF
TGCGCCAGCAGCTTGGCGGGACTAGCGGGAGGGGGCTACAATGAGCAGTTCTTC
>TRBJ2-7|-|TRBV2|TRBD1
CASRMDRGLNEQYF
TGTGCCAGCAGGATGGACAGGGGGCTCAACGAGCAGTACTTC